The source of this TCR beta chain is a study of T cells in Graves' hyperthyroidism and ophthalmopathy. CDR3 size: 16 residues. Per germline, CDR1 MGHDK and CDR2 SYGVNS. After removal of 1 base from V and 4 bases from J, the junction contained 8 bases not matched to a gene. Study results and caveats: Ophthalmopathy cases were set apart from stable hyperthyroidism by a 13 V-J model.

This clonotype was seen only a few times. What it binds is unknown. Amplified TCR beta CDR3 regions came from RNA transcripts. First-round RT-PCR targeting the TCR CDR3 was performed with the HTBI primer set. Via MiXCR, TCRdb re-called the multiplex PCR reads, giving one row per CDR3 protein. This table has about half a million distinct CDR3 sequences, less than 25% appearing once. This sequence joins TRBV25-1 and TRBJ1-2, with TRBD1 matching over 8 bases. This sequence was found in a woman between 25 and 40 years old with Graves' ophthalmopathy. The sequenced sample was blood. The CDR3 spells CASSESGAGGIYGYTF. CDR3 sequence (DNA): TGTGCCAGCAGTGAATCGGGGGCAGGGGGCATCTATGGCTACACCTTC.